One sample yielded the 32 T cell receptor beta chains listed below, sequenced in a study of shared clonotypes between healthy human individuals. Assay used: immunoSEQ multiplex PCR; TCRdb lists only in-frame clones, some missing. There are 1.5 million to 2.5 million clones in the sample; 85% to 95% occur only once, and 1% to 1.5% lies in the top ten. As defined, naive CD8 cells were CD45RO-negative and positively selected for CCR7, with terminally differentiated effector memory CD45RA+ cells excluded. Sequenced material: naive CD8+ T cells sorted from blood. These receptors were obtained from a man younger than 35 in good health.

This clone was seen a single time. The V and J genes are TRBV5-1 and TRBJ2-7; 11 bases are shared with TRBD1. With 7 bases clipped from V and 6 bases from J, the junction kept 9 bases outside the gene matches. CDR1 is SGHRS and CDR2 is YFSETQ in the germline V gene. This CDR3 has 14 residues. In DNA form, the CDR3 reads TGCGCCAGCGAATCCGGGACAGGGGGTTTCGAGCAGTACTTC. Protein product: CASESGTGGFEQYF.

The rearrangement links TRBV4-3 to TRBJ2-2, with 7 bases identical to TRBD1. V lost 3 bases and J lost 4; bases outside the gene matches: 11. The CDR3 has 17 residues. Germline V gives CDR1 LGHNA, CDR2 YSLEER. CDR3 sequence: CASSHHRGQTFTGELFF. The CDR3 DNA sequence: TGCGCCAGCAGCCATCACCGGGGACAGACCTTCACCGGGGAGCTGTTTTTT.

The CDR3 is CASRDSGYTF. CDR3 sequence (DNA): TGTGCCAGCAGGGACAGTGGCTACACCTTC. The chain uses TRBV6-6 and TRBJ1-2; D might be TRBD1 (6 bases). CDR1 MNHNY and CDR2 SVGAGI come from the germline V gene (reference sequence). The V end was cut by 6 bases, the J end by 7 bases, with 6 bases between. CDR3 length: 10 residues.

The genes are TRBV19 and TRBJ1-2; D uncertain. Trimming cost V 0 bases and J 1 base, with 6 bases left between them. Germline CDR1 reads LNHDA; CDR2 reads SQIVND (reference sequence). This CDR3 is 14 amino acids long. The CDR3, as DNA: TGTGCCAGTAGTATAGACATCTATAACTATGGCTACACCTTC. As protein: CASSIDIYNYGYTF.

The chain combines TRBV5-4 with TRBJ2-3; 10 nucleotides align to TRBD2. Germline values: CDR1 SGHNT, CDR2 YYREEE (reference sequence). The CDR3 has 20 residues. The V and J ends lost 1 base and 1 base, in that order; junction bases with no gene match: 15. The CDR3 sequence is CASSLKVLAGTSGGTDTQYF. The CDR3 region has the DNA TGTGCCAGCAGCTTGAAGGTACTAGCGGGGACCTCCGGGGGCACAGATACGCAGTATTTT.

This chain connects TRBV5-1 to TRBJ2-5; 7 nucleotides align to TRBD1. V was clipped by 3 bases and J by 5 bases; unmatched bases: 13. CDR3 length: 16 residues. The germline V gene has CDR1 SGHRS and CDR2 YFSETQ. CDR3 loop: CASSSSDRAIQETQYF. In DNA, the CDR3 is TGCGCCAGCAGCTCCTCCGACAGGGCTATTCAGGAGACCCAGTACTTC.

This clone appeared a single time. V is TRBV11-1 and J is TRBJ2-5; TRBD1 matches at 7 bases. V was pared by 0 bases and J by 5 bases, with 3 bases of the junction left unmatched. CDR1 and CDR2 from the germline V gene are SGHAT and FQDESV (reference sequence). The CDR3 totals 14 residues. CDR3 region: CASSLAGGLETQYF. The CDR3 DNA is TGTGCCAGCAGCTTAGCAGGGGGCCTGGAGACCCAGTACTTC.

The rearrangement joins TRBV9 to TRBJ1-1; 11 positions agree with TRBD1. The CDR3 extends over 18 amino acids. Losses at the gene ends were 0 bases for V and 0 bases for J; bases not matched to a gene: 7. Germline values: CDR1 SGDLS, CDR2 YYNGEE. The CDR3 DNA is TGTGCCAGCAGCGTAGCGGGGACAGGGGGTTTCATGAACACTGAAGCTTTCTTT. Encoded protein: CASSVAGTGGFMNTEAFF.

In DNA, the CDR3 is TGTGCCAGCCTGACTAGCTCCTACGAGCAGTACTTC. Its protein product is CASLTSSYEQYF. The chain has TRBV6-1 and TRBJ2-7; D might be TRBD2 (6 bases). The CDR3 runs 12 residues. Per the germline V gene, CDR1 is MNHNS and CDR2 is SASEGT. V was shortened by 8 bases and J by 0 bases, with 8 bases between the two germline ends.

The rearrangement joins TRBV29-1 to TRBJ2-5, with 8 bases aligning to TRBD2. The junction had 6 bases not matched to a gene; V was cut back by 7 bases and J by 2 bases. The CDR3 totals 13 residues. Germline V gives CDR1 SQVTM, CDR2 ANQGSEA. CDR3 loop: CSGRAGVQETQYF. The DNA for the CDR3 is TGCAGCGGACGAGCGGGGGTGCAAGAGACCCAGTACTTC. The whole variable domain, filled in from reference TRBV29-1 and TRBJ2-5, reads SAVISQKPSRDICQRGTSLTIQCQVDSQVTMMFWYRQQPGQSLTLIATANQGSEATYESGFVIDKFPISRPNLTFSTLTVSNMSPEDSSIYLCSGRAGVQETQYFGPGTRLLVL.

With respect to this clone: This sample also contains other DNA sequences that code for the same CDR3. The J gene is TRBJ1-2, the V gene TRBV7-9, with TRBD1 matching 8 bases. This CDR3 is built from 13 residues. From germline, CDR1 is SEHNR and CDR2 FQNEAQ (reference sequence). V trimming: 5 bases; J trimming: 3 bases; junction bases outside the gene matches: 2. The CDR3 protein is CASSPTGDYGYTF. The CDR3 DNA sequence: TGTGCCAGCAGCCCGACAGGGGACTATGGCTACACCTTC.

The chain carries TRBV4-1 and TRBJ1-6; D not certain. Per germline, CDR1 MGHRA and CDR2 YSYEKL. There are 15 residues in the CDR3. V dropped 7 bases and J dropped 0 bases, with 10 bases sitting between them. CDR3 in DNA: TGCGCCAGCACCGTAGAGAGCTCCTATAATTCACCCCTCCACTTT. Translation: CASTVESSYNSPLHF.

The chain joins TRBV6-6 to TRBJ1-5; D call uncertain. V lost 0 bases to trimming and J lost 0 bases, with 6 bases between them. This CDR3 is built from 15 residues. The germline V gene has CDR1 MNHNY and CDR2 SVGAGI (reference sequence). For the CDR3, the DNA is TGTGCCAGCAGTTACTCAGACTATAGCAATCAGCCCCAGCATTTT. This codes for CASSYSDYSNQPQHF.

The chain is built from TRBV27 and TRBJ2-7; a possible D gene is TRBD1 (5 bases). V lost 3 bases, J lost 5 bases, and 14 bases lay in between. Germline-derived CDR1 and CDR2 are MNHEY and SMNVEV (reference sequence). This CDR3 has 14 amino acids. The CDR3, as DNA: TGTGCCAGCAGTTTTTTTTCAGGGTCCAACGAGCAGTACTTC. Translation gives CASSFFSGSNEQYF.

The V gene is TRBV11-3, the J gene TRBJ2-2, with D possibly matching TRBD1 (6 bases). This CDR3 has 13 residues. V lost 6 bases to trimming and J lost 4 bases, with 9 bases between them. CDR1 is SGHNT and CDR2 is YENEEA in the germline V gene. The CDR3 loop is CASSDRPTGELFF. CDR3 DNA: TGTGCCAGCAGTGACAGGCCCACCGGGGAGCTGTTTTTT.

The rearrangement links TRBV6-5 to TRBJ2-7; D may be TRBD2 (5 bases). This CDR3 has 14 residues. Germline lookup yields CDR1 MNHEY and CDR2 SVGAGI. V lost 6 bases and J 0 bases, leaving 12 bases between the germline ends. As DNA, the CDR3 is TGTGCCAGCAGCGGAGGTCCTAGCTCCTACGAGCAGTACTTC. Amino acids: CASSGGPSSYEQYF.

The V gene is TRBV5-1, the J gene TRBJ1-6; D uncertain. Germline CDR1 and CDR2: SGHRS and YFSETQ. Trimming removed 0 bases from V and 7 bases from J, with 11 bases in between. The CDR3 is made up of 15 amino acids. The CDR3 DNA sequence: TGCGCCAGCAGCTTGGCGGGCGGGTCCAATTCACCCCTCCACTTT. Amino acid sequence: CASSLAGGSNSPLHF.

CDR3 in DNA: TGTGCCAGCAGCTCGGGACTAGCCTACTACGAGCAGTACTTC. This gives the protein CASSSGLAYYEQYF. The gene calls are TRBV7-2 and TRBJ2-7; 9 bases fit TRBD2. The CDR3 spans 14 residues. J gave up 3 bases and V 4 bases, and 4 bases lay outside the gene matches. Germline V gene sequence: CDR1 SGHTA, CDR2 FQGNSA. The variable domain in full, with the rest retrieved from reference TRBV7-2 and TRBJ2-7, is GAGVSQSPSNKVTEKGKDVELRCDPISGHTALYWYRQSLGQGLEFLIYFQGNSAPDKSGLPSDRFSAERTGGSVSTLTIQRTQQEDSAVYLCASSSGLAYYEQYFGPGTRLTVT.

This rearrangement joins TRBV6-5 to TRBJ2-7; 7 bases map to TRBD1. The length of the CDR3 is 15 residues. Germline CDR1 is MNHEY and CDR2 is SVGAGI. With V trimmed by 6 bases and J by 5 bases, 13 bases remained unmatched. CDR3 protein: CASSSPRQGWHEQYF. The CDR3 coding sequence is TGTGCCAGCAGCTCCCCGAGACAGGGATGGCACGAGCAGTACTTC.

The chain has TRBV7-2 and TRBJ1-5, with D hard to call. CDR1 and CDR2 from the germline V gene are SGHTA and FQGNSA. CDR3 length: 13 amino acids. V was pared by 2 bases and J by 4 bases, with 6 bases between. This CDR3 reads CASSLMGNQPQHF. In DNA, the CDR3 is TGTGCCAGCAGCTTAATGGGTAATCAGCCCCAGCATTTT.

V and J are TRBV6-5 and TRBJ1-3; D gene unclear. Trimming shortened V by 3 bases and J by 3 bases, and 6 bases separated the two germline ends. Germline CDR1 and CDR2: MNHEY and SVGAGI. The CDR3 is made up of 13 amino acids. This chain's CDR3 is CASSYGFGNTIYF. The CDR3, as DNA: TGTGCCAGCAGTTATGGGTTTGGAAACACCATATATTTT.

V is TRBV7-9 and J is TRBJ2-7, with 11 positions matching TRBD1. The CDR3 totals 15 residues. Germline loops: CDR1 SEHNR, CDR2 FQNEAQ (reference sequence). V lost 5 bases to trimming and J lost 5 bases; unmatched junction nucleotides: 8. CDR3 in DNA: TGTGCCAGCAGCCACGGGACAGGGGGATTCGACGAGCAGTACTTC. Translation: CASSHGTGGFDEQYF.

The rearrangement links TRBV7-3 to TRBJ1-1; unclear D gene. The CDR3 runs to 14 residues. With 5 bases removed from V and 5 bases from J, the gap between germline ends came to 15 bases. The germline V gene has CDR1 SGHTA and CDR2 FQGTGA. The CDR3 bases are TGTGCCAGCAGCCCGGGTCCCCGGGGTACTGAAGCTTTCTTT. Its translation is CASSPGPRGTEAFF.

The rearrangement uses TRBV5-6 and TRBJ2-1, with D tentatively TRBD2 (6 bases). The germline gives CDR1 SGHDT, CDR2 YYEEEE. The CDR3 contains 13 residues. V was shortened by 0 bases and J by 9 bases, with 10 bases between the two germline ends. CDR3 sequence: CASSLGQGGEQFF. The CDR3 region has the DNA TGTGCCAGCAGCTTGGGGCAGGGAGGTGAGCAGTTCTTC. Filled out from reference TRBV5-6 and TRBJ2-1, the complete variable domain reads DAGVTQSPTHLIKTRGQQVTLRCSPKSGHDTVSWYQQALGQGPQFIFQYYEEEERQRGNFPDRFSGHQFPNYSSELNVNALLLGDSALYLCASSLGQGGEQFFGPGTRLTVL.

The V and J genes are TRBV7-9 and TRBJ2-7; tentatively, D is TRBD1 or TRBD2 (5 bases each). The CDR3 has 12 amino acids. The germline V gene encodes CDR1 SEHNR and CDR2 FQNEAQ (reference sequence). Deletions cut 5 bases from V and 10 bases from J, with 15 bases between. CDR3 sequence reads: CASSPGPWEQYF. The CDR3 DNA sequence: TGTGCCAGCAGCCCGGGACCCTGGGAACAGTACTTC.

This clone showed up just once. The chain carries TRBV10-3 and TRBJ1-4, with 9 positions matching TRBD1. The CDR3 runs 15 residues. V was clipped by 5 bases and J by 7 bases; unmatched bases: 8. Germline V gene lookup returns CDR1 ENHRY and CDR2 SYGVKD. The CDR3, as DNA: TGTGCCATCAGTACGACGACAGGGGGGCTTGAAAAACTGTTTTTT. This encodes CAISTTTGGLEKLFF.

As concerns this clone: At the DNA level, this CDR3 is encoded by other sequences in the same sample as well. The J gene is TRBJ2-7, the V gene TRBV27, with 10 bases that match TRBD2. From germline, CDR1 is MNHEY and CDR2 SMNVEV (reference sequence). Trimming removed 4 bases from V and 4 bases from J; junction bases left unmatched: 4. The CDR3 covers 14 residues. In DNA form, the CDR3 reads TGTGCCAGCAGTTCCCTAGCGGGAGTGTACGAGCAGTACTTC. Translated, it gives CASSSLAGVYEQYF.

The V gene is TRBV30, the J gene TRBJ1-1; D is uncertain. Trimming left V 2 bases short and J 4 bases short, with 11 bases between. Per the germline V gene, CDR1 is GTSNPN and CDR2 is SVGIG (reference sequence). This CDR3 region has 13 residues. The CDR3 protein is CAWSRTWGTEAFF. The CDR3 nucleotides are TGTGCCTGGAGTAGGACCTGGGGCACTGAAGCTTTCTTT.

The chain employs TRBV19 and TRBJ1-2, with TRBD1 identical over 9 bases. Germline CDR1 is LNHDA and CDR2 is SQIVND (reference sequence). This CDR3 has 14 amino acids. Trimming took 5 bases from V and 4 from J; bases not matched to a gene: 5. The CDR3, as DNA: TGTGCCAGTAGTCCGGGGACAGGGTTCTATGGCTACACCTTC. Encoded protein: CASSPGTGFYGYTF.

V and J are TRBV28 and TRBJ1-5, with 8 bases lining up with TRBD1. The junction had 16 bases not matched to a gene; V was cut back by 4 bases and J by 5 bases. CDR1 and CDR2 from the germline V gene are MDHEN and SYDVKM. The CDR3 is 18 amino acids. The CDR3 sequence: CASSSLIESGGGYQPQHF. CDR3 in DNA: TGTGCCAGCAGTTCCCTAATCGAATCAGGGGGCGGGTATCAGCCCCAGCATTTT. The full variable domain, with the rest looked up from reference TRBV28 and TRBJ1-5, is DVKVTQSSRYLVKRTGEKVFLECVQDMDHENMFWYRQDPGLGLRLIYFSYDVKMKEKGDIPEGYSVSREKKERFSLILESASTNQTSMYLCASSSLIESGGGYQPQHFGDGTRLSIL.

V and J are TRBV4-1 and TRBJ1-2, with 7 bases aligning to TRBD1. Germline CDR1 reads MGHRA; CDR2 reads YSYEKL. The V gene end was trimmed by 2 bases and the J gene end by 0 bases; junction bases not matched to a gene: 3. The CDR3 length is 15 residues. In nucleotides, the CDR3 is TGCGCCAGCAGCCAACGGACAGGCGCTAACTATGGCTACACCTTC. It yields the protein CASSQRTGANYGYTF.

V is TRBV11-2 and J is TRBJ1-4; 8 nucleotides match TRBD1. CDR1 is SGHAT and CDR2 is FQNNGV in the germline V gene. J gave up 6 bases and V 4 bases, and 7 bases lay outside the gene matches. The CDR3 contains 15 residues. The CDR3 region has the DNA TGTGCCAGCAGCTACCGACAGGGGCTTTATGAAAAACTGTTTTTT. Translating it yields CASSYRQGLYEKLFF.